This TCR beta chain was observed in a study of cytomegalovirus exposure and HLA in healthy donors. Regarding the study as a whole: Roughly uniform sequencing depth across donors was assumed, possibly incorrectly. The authors later linked a missense DCLRE1C variant to TCR beta V- and J-gene trimming. It is likely that the observed cluster of highly shared sequence variants was a sequencing artifact. A later analysis found TCR association rates differed by HLA locus, highest for DRB1 and lowest for HLA-C.

Note on this clone: The antigen is undetermined.

The primer mix had 60 Vbeta and 13 Jbeta primers. Assay: immunoSEQ multiplex PCR; the TCRdb copy retains only in-frame clones and omits some. The table shows about 200,000 clones, with approximately 85% occurring only once. The CDR3 length is 13 residues. The V gene end was trimmed by 4 bases and the J gene end by 6 bases; junction bases not matched to a gene: 2. Germline loops: CDR1 MDHEN, CDR2 SYDVKM. The source is a woman aged 50 to 60 in good health and CMV-seropositive. The sample was PBMCs. The chain carries TRBV28 and TRBJ2-7; 11 nucleotides line up with TRBD1. CDR3 residues: CASSSGQGAEQYF. For the CDR3, the DNA is TGTGCCAGCAGTTCCGGACAGGGGGCCGAGCAGTACTTC.